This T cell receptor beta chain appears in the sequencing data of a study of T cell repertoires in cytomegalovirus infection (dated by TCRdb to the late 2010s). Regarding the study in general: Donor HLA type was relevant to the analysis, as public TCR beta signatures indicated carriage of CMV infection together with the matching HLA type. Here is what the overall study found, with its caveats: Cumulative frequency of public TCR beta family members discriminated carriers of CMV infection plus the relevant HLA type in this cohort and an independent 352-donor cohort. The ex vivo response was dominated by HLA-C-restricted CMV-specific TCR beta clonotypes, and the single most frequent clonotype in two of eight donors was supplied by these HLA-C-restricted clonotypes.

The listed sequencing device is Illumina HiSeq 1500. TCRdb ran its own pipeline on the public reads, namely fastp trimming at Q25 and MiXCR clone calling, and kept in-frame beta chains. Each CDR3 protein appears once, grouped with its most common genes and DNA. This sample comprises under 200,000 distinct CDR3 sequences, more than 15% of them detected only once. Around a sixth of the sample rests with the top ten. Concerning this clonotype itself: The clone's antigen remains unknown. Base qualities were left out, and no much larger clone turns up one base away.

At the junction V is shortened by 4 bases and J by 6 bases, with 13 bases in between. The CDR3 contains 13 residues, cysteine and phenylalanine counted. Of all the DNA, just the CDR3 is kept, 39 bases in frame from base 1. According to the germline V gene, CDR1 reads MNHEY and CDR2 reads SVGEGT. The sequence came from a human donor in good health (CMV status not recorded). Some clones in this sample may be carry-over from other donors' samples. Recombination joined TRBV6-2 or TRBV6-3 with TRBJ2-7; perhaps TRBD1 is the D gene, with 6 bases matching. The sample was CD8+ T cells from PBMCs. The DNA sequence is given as TGTGCCAGCAGTTGGGGGCAGGCGGGCGAGCAGTACTTC. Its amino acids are CASSWGQAGEQYF.